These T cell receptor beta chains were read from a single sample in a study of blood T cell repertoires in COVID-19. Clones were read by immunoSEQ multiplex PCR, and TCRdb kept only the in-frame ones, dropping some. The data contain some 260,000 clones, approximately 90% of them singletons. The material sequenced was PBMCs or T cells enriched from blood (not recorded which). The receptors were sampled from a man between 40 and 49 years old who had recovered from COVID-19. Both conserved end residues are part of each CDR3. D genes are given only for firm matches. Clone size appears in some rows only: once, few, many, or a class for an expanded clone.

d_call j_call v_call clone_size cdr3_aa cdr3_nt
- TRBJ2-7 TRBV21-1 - CASSPRAGGISYEQYF TGTGCCAGCAGCCCAAGGGCAGGGGGAATCTCCTACGAGCAGTACTTC
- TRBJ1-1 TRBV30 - CAWSVSSMREAFF TGTGCCTGGAGTGTAAGTAGTATGCGCGAAGCTTTCTTT
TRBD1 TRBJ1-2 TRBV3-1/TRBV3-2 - CASSHWDRDYGYTF TGTGCCAGCAGCCATTGGGACAGGGACTATGGCTACACCTTC
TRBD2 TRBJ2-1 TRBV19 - CASSKWGGSGDNEQFF TGTGCCAGTAGTAAGTGGGGTGGTAGCGGGGACAATGAGCAGTTCTTC
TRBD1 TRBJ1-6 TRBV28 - CASSSGQPASPLHF TGTGCCAGCAGCTCGGGACAGCCCGCCTCACCCCTCCACTTT
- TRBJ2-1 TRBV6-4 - CARYCNEQFF TGTGCCAGGTACTGCAATGAGCAGTTCTTC
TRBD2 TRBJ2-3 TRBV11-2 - CASSWGLAEGRGTQYF TGTGCCAGCAGCTGGGGACTAGCTGAGGGACGAGGTACGCAGTATTTT
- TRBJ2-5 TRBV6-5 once CASNQFPADQETQYF TGTGCCAGCAATCAGTTTCCGGCGGACCAAGAGACCCAGTACTTC
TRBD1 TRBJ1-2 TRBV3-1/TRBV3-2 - CASSQVTGGDYGYTF TGTGCCAGCAGCCAAGTGACAGGGGGAGACTATGGCTACACCTTC
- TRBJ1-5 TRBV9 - CASSVGAREDQPQHF TGTGCCAGCAGCGTAGGCGCCAGGGAGGATCAGCCCCAGCATTTT
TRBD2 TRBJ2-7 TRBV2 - CASSQLGTSLGYEQYF TGTGCCAGCAGTCAACTCGGGACTAGCCTAGGTTACGAGCAGTACTTC
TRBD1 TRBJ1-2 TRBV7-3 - CASSTGTGDGYTF TGTGCCAGCAGCACCGGGACAGGGGATGGCTACACCTTC
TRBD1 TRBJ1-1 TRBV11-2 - CASSIQGASTEAFF TGTGCCAGCAGCATACAGGGGGCGAGCACTGAAGCTTTCTTT
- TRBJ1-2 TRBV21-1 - CASSKVGSAGPVYYGYTF TGTGCCAGCAGCAAAGTGGGTTCGGCAGGGCCCGTATACTATGGCTACACCTTC
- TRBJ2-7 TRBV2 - CASSEQAHEQYF TGTGCCAGCAGTGAACAGGCACACGAGCAGTACTTC
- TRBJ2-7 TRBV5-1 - CASSDPELTYEQYF TGCGCCAGCAGCGACCCGGAGCTGACCTACGAGCAGTACTTC
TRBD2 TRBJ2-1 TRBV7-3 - CASSLNSGGYNEQFF TGTGCCAGCAGCTTAAATAGCGGGGGTTACAATGAGCAGTTCTTC
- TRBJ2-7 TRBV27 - CASSIGGHEQYF TGTGCCAGCAGTATCGGGGGACACGAGCAGTACTTC
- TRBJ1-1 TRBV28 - CASSLRGWNTEAFF TGTGCCAGCAGTTTACGGGGATGGAACACTGAAGCTTTCTTT
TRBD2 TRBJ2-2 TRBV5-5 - CASSLQISGPGELFF TGTGCCAGCAGCTTGCAAATTAGCGGGCCCGGGGAGCTGTTTTTT
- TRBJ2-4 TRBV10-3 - CAISGDTKEGLAKNIQYF TGTGCCATCAGCGGCGACACCAAAGAGGGATTAGCCAAAAACATTCAGTACTTC
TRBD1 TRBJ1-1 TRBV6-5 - CARGTEPLGTEAFF TGTGCCAGAGGGACAGAACCTTTAGGCACTGAAGCTTTCTTT
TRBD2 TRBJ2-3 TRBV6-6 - CASCRGGRDTDTQYF TGTGCCAGCTGCCGGGGGGGCAGGGACACAGATACGCAGTATTTT
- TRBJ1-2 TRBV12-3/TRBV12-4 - CASGHLYGYTF TGTGCCAGCGGACACCTCTATGGCTACACCTTC
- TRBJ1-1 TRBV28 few CASSPPSQGSAFF TGTGCCAGCAGTCCACCGAGCCAGGGATCAGCTTTCTTT
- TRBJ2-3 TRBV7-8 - CASSLAPSPTTDTQYF TGTGCCAGCAGCTTAGCCCCATCACCTACCACAGATACGCAGTATTTT
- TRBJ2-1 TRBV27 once CASSLSTRGEQFF TGTGCCAGCAGTTTATCGACCCGGGGGGAGCAGTTCTTC
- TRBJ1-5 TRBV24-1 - CATSHRDNQPQHF TGTGCCACCAGTCACAGGGATAATCAGCCCCAGCATTTT
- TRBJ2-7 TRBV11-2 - CASSFRVGYEQYF TGTGCCAGCAGCTTCAGGGTTGGCTACGAGCAGTACTTC
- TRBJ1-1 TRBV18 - CASSTGGRDTEAFF TGTGCCAGCTCGACCGGGGGGAGGGACACTGAAGCTTTCTTT
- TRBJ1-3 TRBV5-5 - CASSLYGGTSSGNTIYF TGTGCCAGCAGCTTGTACGGGGGGACGAGTTCTGGAAACACCATATATTTT
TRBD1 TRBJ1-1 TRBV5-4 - CASRLAGGAEAFF TGTGCCAGCAGGCTCGCAGGGGGTGCTGAAGCTTTCTTT
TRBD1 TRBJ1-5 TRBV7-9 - CASSAGTGSSQPQHF TGTGCCAGCAGCGCCGGGACAGGGAGTAGTCAGCCCCAGCATTTT
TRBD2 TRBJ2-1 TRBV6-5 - CASRGTSGGHNEQFF TGTGCCAGCAGGGGGACTAGCGGGGGCCACAATGAGCAGTTCTTC
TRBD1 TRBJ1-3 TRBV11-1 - CASSSGTDSGNTIYF TGTGCCAGCAGCTCCGGGACAGACTCTGGAAACACCATATATTTT
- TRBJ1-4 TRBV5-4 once CASSLAGVEEKLFF TGTGCCAGCAGCTTGGCCGGGGTTGAAGAAAAACTGTTTTTT
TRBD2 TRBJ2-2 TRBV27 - CASSFLGLGDTGELFF TGTGCCAGCAGTTTCTTGGGACTAGGAGACACCGGGGAGCTGTTTTTT
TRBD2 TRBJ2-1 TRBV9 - CASRRILAGDNEQFF TGTGCCAGCAGGCGCATCCTAGCGGGGGACAATGAGCAGTTCTTC
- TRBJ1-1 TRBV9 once CASSVAPDTEAFF TGTGCCAGCAGCGTTGCACCGGACACTGAAGCTTTCTTT
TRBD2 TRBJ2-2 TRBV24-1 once CATSDLKVSGGVTGELFF TGTGCCACCAGTGATTTGAAGGTTAGCGGGGGAGTCACCGGGGAGCTGTTTTTT
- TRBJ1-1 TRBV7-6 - CASSPRYRGNTEAFF TGTGCCAGCAGCCCCCGTTATAGAGGTAACACTGAAGCTTTCTTT
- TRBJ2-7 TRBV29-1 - CSVLAAGGGEQYF TGCAGCGTTCTAGCGGCCGGAGGGGGAGAGCAGTACTTC
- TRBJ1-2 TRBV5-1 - CASSLGGFASYGYTF TGCGCCAGCAGCTTGGGGGGCTTTGCCTCCTATGGCTACACCTTC
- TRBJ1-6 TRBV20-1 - CSAHRDSPLHF TGCAGTGCGCACAGGGATTCACCCCTCCACTTT
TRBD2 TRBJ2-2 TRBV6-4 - CASSRLAGLTGELFF TGTGCCAGCAGTAGACTAGCGGGACTCACCGGGGAGCTGTTTTTT
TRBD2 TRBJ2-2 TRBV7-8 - CASSAGLAIGTGELFF TGTGCCAGCAGCGCGGGACTAGCGATTGGCACCGGGGAGCTGTTTTTT
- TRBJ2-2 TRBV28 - CASSPAPTGGGELFF TGTGCCAGTTCTCCAGCCCCGACAGGAGGCGGGGAGCTGTTTTTT
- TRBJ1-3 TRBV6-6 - CASRKGDRGNTIYF TGTGCCAGCAGGAAGGGAGACAGGGGAAACACCATATATTTT
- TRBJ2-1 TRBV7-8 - CASRFGGPNEQFF TGTGCCAGCAGATTCGGGGGGCCCAATGAGCAGTTCTTC
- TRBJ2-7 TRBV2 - CASRIADEQYF TGTGCCAGCAGGATAGCAGACGAGCAGTACTTC
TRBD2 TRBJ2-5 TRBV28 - CASTQSGTIQETQYF TGTGCCAGCACCCAATCCGGGACTATTCAAGAGACCCAGTACTTC
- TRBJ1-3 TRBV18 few CASSPGEAISGNTIYF TGTGCCAGCTCACCCGGAGAGGCCATCTCTGGAAACACCATATATTTT
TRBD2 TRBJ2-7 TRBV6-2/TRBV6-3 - CASSRRLAGGNYEQYF TGTGCCAGCAGTAGGAGGCTAGCGGGGGGGAACTACGAGCAGTACTTC
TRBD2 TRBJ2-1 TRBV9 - CASSASTSGRGNEQFF TGTGCCAGCAGCGCTTCGACTAGCGGGAGGGGCAATGAGCAGTTCTTC